Detailed here is one T cell receptor beta chain. Its antigen is still unknown. The data derive from a study of T cells and Merkel cell carcinoma outcomes. General study findings and limits: In Merkel cell carcinoma, repertoire and T-cell density reportedly predicted outcomes.

The CDR3 is 12 amino acids. V was pared by 4 bases and J by 1 base, with 5 bases between. The V gene's germline CDR1 is SGHRS and CDR2 YFSETQ. Sequencing used immunoSEQ multiplex PCR; TCRdb keeps in-frame clones, though not all of them. The data show some 2,000 clones, roughly 80% seen once. The specimen was tumor tissue from Merkel cell carcinoma. This sequence joins TRBV5-1 and TRBJ1-1, with no clear D. This receptor was obtained from a human donor with Merkel cell carcinoma. The CDR3 nucleotides read TGCGCCAGCAGCCCAGGGAACACTGAAGCTTTCTTT. Amino acids: CASSPGNTEAFF.